The 17 T cell receptor beta chains in this list originate from one sample, sequenced in a study of T-cell memory formation after mild COVID-19. TCRdb passed the 5' RACE reads through MiXCR, listing each CDR3 protein once. Among under 350,000 distinct CDR3 sequences listed, around 15% were seen once. Material: PBMCs or a T cell subset sorted from them (not recorded which). These receptors came from a young man who had mild COVID-19 (a few samples of this study predate the infection). Cell type and time point are not known.

This clonotype was observed a few times. CDR3 DNA sequence: TGTGCCAGCAGTAGGGGGACCCTAATGACTGAAGCTTTCTTT. It codes for CASSRGTLMTEAFF. The J gene is TRBJ1-1, the V gene TRBV6-2 or TRBV6-3, with TRBD1 as a possible D gene (6 bases). V shed 5 bases and J shed 5 bases, with 15 bases lying between them. Germline V CDR1 and CDR2: MNHEY, SVGEGT. This CDR3 has 14 amino acids.

This chain joins TRBV18 and TRBJ2-2, with D perhaps given as TRBD1 or TRBD2 (5 bases each). Germline values: CDR1 KGHSH, CDR2 LQKENI. V was cut by 3 bases and J by 9 bases, with 14 bases left in between. CDR3 size: 14 residues. The CDR3 loop reads CASSPFSGARELFF. CDR3 sequence (DNA): TGTGCCAGCTCACCGTTCTCCGGGGCTCGGGAGCTGTTTTTT.

This clonotype was seen at least ten times. The chain links TRBV5-1 to TRBJ2-3; D not certain. The V gene's germline CDR1 is SGHRS and CDR2 YFSETQ. This CDR3 has 13 amino acids. Trimming stripped 3 bases from V and 6 bases from J, with 11 bases between. CDR3 in amino acids: CASSSLPSDTQYF. DNA for the CDR3: TGCGCCAGCAGCTCCCTCCCCTCCGATACGCAGTATTTT. Supplemented by reference TRBV5-1 and TRBJ2-3, the full variable domain reads KAGVTQTPRYLIKTRGQQVTLSCSPISGHRSVSWYQQTPGQGLQFLFEYFSETQRNKGNFPGRFSGRQFSNSRSEMNVSTLELGDSALYLCASSSLPSDTQYFGPGTRLTVL.

This chain joins TRBV3-1 and TRBJ2-3; D gene uncertain. Per germline, CDR1 LGHDT and CDR2 YNNKEL (reference sequence). Trimming removed 1 base at V and 4 bases at J, with 6 bases between. The CDR3 has 13 amino acids. This CDR3 is CASSQGVADTQYF. For the CDR3, the DNA is TGTGCCAGCAGCCAAGGGGTGGCAGATACGCAGTATTTT.

The chain carries TRBV11-2 and TRBJ2-7, with TRBD1 identical over 8 bases. Per germline, CDR1 SGHAT and CDR2 FQNNGV. Unmatched junction bases numbered 3, after V lost 5 bases and J lost 3 bases. This CDR3 has 13 amino acids. The CDR3: CASSETGGYEQYV. The CDR3, as DNA: TGTGCCAGCAGCGAAACAGGGGGCTACGAGCAGTACGTC.

This clonotype was seen only a few times. The chain links TRBV9 to TRBJ2-3, with TRBD2 identical over 13 bases. Germline CDR1 and CDR2: SGDLS and YYNGEE. CDR3 length: 16 amino acids. V was pared by 4 bases and J by 4 bases, with 6 bases of the junction left unmatched. CDR3 bases: TGTGCCAGCAGCCACCTACTAGCGGGGGGGCCAGATACGCAGTATTTT. Translation: CASSHLLAGGPDTQYF.

For the CDR3, the DNA is TGTGCCAGCAGTTACTCTTGGGCTGATGGGGCCAACGTCCTGACTTTC. Translating gives CASSYSWADGANVLTF. The chain is built from TRBV6-5 and TRBJ2-6; D gene ambiguous. There are 16 residues in the CDR3. The V gene's germline CDR1 is MNHEY and CDR2 SVGAGI. The germline V and J ends were trimmed by 0 bases and 3 bases, with 9 bases remaining between them.

This clonotype was detected only a few times. This chain connects TRBV10-3 to TRBJ2-5; TRBD2 matches at 10 bases. In germline, CDR1 is ENHRY, CDR2 SYGVKD. The length of the CDR3 is 15 residues. V lost 4 bases to trimming and J lost 5 bases; unmatched junction nucleotides: 7. This CDR3 reads CAISAASGGMETQYF. The CDR3 region has the DNA TGTGCCATCAGTGCGGCTAGCGGGGGTATGGAGACCCAGTACTTC.

The chain combines TRBV4-1 with TRBJ1-3; D call uncertain. Germline V gives CDR1 MGHRA, CDR2 YSYEKL. Trimming removed 2 bases at V and 0 bases at J, with 11 bases between. The CDR3 length is 16 residues. The CDR3 nucleotides are TGCGCCAGCAGCCAACTGTCCGACTCCTCTGGAAACACCATATATTTT. Its protein is CASSQLSDSSGNTIYF.

This clonotype was detected only a few times. The chain combines TRBV18 with TRBJ2-4; 9 positions agree with TRBD2. The germline CDR1 and CDR2 sequences are KGHSH and LQKENI. The CDR3 is 17 amino acids. V lost 0 bases and J lost 4; bases outside the gene matches: 7. Here the CDR3 reads CASSPPSRLAGKNIQYF. The DNA of the CDR3 is TGTGCCAGCTCACCACCGAGTCGGCTAGCGGGGAAAAACATTCAGTACTTC.

The chain joins TRBV20-1 to TRBJ2-3; TRBD2 aligns across 9 bases. J gave up 1 base and V 4 bases, and 9 bases lay outside the gene matches. Germline V gives CDR1 DFQATT, CDR2 SNEGSKA (reference sequence). This CDR3 is built from 16 residues. DNA for the CDR3: TGCAGTGCTACCCTGCTAGCGGGGCTACGCACAGATACGCAGTATTTT. Translating it yields CSATLLAGLRTDTQYF.

This chain's CDR3 is CASSSYSIRFSPGGTRGDTQYF. The CDR3 DNA reads TGTGCCAGCAGCTCGTATAGCATTCGGTTTAGCCCGGGAGGAACCCGTGGGGATACGCAGTATTTT. V gene TRBV11-2 combines with J gene TRBJ2-3; 7 bases align to TRBD2. V shed 4 bases and J 6 bases; nucleotides not matched to a gene: 31. The CDR3 covers 22 residues. In germline, CDR1 is SGHAT, CDR2 FQNNGV.

This clonotype is a singleton in its sample. The CDR3 protein is CASSLGTNSPLHF. CDR3 nucleotides: TGTGCCAGCAGTTTAGGGACCAATTCACCCCTCCACTTT. The chain carries TRBV28 and TRBJ1-6; weak D call: TRBD1 (5 bases). V lost 2 bases to trimming and J lost 7 bases, with 6 bases between them. From germline, CDR1 is MDHEN and CDR2 SYDVKM. The CDR3 loop spans 13 amino acids.

This clonotype was picked up a small number of times. This chain connects TRBV24-1 to TRBJ2-5; 7 bases are a match to TRBD2. The CDR3 totals 16 residues. V dropped 3 bases and J dropped 0; count of bases not matched to a gene: 6. CDR1 and CDR2 (germline): KGHDR, SFDVKD. CDR3 sequence: CATSDPGTTNQETQYF. As DNA, the CDR3 is TGTGCCACCAGTGATCCAGGGACTACCAACCAAGAGACCCAGTACTTC.

CDR3 protein: CASSPGSRGETQYF. In DNA form, the CDR3 reads TGTGCCAGCAGCCCCGGAAGCAGGGGAGAGACCCAGTACTTC. This chain joins TRBV7-3 and TRBJ2-5; weak D call: TRBD1 (6 bases). Germline V gene data show CDR1 as SGHTA and CDR2 as FQGTGA. The CDR3 contains 14 residues. V was pared by 5 bases and J by 4 bases, with 14 bases between.

The chain joins TRBV2 to TRBJ2-1; D remains ambiguous. CDR3 length: 12 amino acids. In germline, CDR1 is SNHLY, CDR2 FYNNEI. V lost 8 bases to trimming and J lost 9 bases, with 14 bases between them. CDR3 amino acids: CASDRWGSEQFF. The CDR3 bases are TGTGCCAGCGATCGGTGGGGTAGTGAGCAGTTCTTC.

V and J are TRBV7-9 and TRBJ2-7; D could derive from TRBD1 or TRBD2 (6 bases each). Germline loops: CDR1 SEHNR, CDR2 FQNEAQ (reference sequence). V shed 5 bases and J shed 5 bases, with 22 bases lying between them. The CDR3 is made up of 16 amino acids. This CDR3 reads CASSTQGGSPSDEQYF. CDR3 in DNA: TGTGCCAGCAGCACGCAAGGGGGGTCCCCCTCGGACGAGCAGTACTTC.